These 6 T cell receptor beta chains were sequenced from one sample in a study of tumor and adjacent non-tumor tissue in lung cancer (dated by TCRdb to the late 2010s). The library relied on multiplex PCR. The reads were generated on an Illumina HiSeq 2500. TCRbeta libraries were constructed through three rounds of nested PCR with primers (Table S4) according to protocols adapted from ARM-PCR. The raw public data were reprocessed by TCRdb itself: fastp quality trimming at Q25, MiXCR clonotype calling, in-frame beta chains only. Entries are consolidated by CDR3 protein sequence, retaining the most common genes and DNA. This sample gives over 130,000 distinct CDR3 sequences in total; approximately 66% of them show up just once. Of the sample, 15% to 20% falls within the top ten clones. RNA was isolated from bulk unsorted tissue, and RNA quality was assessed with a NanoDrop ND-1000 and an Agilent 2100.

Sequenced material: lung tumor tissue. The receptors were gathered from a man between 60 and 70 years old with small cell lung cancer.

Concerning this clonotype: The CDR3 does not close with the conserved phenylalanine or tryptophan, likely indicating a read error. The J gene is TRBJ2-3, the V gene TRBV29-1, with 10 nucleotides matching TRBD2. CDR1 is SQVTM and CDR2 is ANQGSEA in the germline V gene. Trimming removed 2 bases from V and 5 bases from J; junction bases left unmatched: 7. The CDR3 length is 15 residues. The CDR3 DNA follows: TGCAGCGTTGAACGGCTAGCGGGAGAACTAGATACGCAGTATTTA. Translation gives CSVERLAGELDTQYL.

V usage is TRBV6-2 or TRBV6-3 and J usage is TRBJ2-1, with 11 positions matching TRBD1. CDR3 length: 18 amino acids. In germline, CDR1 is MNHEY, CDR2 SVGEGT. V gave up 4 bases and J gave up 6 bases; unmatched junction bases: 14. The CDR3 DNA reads TGTGCCAGCAGTTTGAGTACTGGGACAGGGGGAGCCGTCAATGAGCAGTTCTTC. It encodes CASSLSTGTGGAVNEQFF.

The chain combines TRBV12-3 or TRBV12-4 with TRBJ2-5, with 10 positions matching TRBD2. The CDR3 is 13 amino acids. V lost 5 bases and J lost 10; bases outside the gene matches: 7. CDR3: CASSRTSGGIQYF. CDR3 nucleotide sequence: TGTGCCAGCAGTAGGACTAGCGGTGGGATCCAGTACTTC.

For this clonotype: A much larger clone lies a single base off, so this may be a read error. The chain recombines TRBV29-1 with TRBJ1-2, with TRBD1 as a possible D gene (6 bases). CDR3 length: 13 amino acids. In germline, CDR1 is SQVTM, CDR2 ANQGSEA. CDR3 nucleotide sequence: TGCAGCACTTCGGACAGTCGGGTGTATGGCTACGCCTTC. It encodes CSTSDSRVYGYAF.

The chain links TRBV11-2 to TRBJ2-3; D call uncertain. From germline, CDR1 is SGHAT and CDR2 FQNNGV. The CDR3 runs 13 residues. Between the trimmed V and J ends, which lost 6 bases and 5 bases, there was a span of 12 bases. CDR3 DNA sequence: TGTGCCAGCAGGCGACAAGGTATAGATACGCAGTATTTT. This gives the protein CASRRQGIDTQYF.

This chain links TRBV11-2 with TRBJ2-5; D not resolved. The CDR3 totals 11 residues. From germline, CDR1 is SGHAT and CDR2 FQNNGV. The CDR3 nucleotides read TGTGTCAGTAGCCCTCAAGAGACCCAGTACTTC. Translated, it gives CVSSPQETQYF.